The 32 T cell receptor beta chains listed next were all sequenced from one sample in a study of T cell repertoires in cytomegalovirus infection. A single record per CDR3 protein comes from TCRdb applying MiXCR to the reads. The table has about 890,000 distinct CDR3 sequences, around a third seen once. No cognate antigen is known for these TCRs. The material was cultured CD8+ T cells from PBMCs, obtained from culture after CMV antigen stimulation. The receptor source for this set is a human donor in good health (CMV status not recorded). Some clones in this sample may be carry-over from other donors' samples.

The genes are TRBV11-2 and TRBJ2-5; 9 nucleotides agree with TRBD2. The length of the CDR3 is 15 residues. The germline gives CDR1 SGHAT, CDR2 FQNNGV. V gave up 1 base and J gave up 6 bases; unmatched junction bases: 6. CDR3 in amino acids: CASSLGSGGTKTQYF. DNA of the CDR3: TGTGCCAGCAGCTTAGGGAGCGGGGGGACCAAGACCCAGTACTTC.

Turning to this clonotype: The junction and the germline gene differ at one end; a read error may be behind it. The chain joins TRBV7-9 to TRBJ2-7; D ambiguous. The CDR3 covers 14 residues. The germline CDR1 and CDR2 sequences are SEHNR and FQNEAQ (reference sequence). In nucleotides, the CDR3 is TGTACCAGCAGCTTAGAAGGCAGCCCTTACGAGCAGTACTTC. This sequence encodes CTSSLEGSPYEQYF.

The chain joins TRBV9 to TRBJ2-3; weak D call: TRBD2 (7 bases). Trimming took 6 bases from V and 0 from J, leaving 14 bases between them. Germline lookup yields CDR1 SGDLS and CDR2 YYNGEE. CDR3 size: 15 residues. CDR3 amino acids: CASKQGGASTDTQYF. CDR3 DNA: TGTGCCAGCAAACAAGGGGGGGCAAGCACAGATACGCAGTATTTT.

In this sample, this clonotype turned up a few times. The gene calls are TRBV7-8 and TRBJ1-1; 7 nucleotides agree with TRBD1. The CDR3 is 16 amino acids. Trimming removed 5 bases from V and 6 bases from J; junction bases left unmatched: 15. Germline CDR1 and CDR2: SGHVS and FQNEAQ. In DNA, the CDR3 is TGTGCCAGCAGCAAAACGGGACAGAGGTTCCGCGCTGAAGCTTTCTTT. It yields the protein CASSKTGQRFRAEAFF.

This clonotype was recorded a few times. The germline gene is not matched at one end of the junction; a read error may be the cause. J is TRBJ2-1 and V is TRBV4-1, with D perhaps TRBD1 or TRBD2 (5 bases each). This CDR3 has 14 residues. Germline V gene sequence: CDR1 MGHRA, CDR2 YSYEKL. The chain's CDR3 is CASSQDAGLGDYLF. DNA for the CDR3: TGCGCCAGCAGCCAAGACGCAGGGCTTGGCGACTACCTCTTC.

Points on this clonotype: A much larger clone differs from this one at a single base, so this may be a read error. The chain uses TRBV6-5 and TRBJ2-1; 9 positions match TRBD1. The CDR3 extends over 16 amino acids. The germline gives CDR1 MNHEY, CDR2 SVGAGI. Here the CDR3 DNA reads TGTGTCAGCAGTCCTCGGCGGGACAGGGACTACAATGAGCAGTTCTTC. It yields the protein CVSSPRRDRDYNEQFF.

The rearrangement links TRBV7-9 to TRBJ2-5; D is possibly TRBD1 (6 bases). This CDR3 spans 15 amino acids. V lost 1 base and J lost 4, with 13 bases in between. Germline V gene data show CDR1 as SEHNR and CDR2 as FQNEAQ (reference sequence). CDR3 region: CASSLGQGSTETQYF. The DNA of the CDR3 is TGTGCCAGCAGCTTAGGTCAGGGGTCGACAGAGACCCAGTACTTC.

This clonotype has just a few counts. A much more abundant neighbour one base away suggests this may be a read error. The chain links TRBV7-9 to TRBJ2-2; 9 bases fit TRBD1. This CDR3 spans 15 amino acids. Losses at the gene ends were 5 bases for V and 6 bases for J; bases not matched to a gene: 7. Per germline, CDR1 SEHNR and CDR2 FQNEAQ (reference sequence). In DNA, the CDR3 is TGTGCCAGCAGCCCCGGGACAGGGTCCCCCGGGGAGCTGTTTTTT. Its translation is CASSPGTGSPGELFF.

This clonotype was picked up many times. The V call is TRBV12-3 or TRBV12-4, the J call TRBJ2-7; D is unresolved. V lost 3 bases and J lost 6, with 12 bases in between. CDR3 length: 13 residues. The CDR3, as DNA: TGTGCCAGCAGTTTGATGGCAGGTTCCGAGCAGTACGTC. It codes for CASSLMAGSEQYV.

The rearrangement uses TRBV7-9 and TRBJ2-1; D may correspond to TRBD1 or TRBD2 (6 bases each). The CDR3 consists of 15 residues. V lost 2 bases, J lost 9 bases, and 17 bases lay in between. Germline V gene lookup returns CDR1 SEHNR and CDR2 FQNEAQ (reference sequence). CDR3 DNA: TGTGCCAGCAGCTTAAGGGGGGACCGGGACGCTGAGCAGTTCTTC. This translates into CASSLRGDRDAEQFF. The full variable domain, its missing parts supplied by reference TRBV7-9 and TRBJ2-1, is DTGVSQNPRHKITKRGQNVTFRCDPISEHNRLYWYRQTLGQGPEFLTYFQNEAQLEKSRLLSDRFSAERPKGSFSTLEIQRTEQGDSAMYLCASSLRGDRDAEQFFGPGTRLTVL.

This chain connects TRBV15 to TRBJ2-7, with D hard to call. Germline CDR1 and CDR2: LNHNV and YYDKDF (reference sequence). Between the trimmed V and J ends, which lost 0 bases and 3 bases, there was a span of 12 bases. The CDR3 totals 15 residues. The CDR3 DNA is TGTGCCACCAGCAGAGATCTTGGCAGTTTCTACGAGCAGTACTTC. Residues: CATSRDLGSFYEQYF. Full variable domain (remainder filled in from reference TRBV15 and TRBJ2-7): DAMVIQNPRYQVTQFGKPVTLSCSQTLNHNVMYWYQQKSSQAPKLLFHYYDKDFNNEADTPDNFQSRRPNTSFCFLDIRSPGLGDTAMYLCATSRDLGSFYEQYFGPGTRLTVT.

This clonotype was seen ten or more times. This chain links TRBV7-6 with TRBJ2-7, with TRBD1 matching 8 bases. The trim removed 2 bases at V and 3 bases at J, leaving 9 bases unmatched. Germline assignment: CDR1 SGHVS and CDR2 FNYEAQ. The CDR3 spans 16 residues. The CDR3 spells CASSLIQDRDCYEQYV. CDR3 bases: TGTGCCAGCAGCTTAATCCAGGACAGGGATTGCTACGAGCAGTACGTC.

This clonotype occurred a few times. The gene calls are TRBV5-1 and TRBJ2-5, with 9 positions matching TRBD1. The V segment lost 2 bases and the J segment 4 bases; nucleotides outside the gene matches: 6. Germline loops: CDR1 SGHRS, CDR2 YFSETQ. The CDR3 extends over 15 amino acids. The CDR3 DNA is TGCGCCAGCAGCTTACATACAGGGGGCGGAGAGACCCAGTACTTC. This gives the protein CASSLHTGGGETQYF.

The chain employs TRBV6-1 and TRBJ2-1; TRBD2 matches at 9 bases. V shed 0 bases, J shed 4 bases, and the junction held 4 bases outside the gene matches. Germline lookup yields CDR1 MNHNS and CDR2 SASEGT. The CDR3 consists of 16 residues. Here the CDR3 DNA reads TGTGCCAGCAGTGAAGCCGCTAGCGGGGCGTACAATGAGCAGTTCTTC. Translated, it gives CASSEAASGAYNEQFF.

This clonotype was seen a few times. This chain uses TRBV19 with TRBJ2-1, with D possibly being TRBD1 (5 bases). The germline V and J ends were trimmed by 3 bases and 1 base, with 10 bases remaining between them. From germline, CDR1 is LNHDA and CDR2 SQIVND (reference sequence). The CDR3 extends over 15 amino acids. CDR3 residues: CASSILGPSYNEQFF. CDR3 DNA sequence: TGTGCCAGTAGTATTTTGGGGCCTTCCTACAATGAGCAGTTCTTC.

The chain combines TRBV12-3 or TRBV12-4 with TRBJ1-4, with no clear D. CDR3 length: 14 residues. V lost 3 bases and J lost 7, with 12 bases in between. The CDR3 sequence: CASSLTGFSEKLFF. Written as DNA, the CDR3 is TGTGCCAGCAGTTTGACGGGGTTCAGTGAAAAACTGTTTTTT.

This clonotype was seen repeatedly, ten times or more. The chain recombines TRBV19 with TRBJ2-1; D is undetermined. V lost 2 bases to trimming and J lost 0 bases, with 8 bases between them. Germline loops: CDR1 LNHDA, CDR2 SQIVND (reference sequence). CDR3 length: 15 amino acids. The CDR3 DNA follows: TGTGCCAGTAGTATACAGGCGAGCTCCTACAATGAGCAGTTCTTC. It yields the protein CASSIQASSYNEQFF.

The CDR3 DNA reads as TGTGCCAGTCGAGCGGGGGTCAATCAGCCCCAGCATTTT. Its translation is CASRAGVNQPQHF. The chain has TRBV6-5 and TRBJ1-5; weak D call: TRBD1 (5 bases). V was shortened by 9 bases and J by 3 bases, with 12 bases between the two germline ends. The CDR3 runs to 13 residues. Germline-derived CDR1 and CDR2 are MNHEY and SVGAGI.

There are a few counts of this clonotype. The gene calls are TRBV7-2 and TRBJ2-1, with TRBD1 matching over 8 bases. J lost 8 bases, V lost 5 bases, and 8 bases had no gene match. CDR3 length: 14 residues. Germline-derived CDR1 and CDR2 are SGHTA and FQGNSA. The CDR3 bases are TGTGCCAGCAGCACGAGTCAGGGGGCCGATGAGCAGTTCTTC. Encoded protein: CASSTSQGADEQFF. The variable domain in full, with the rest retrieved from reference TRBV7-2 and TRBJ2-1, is GAGVSQSPSNKVTEKGKDVELRCDPISGHTALYWYRQSLGQGLEFLIYFQGNSAPDKSGLPSDRFSAERTGGSVSTLTIQRTQQEDSAVYLCASSTSQGADEQFFGPGTRLTVL.

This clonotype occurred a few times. Here the CDR3 DNA reads TGTGCCAGCAGCTGGTGGACTAGCGGGGGCACAGATACGCAGTATTTT. Translated, it gives CASSWWTSGGTDTQYF. The chain has TRBV7-2 and TRBJ2-3; 12 positions agree with TRBD2. CDR3 length equals 16 residues. CDR1 is SGHTA and CDR2 is FQGNSA in the germline V gene. V gave up 4 bases and J gave up 1 base; unmatched junction bases: 3.

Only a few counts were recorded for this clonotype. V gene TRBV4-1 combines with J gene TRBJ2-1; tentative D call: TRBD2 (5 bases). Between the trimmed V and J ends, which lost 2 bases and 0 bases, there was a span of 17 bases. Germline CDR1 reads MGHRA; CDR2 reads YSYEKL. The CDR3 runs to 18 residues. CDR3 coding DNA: TGCGCCAGCAGCCAATTCATCGGTTCGGGGAGCTCCTACAATGAGCAGTTCTTC. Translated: CASSQFIGSGSSYNEQFF.

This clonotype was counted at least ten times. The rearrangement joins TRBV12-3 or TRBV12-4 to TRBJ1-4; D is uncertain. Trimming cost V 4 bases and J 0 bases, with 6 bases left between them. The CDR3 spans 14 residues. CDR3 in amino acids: CASSSLATNEKLFF. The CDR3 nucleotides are TGTGCCAGCAGTTCCCTTGCAACTAATGAAAAACTGTTTTTT.

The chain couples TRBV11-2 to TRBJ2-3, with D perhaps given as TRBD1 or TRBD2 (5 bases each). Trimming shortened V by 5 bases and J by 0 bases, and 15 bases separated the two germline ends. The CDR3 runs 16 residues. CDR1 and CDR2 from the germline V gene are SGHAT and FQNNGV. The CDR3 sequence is CASSLVGVSSTDTQYF. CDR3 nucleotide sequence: TGTGCCAGCAGCCTCGTGGGGGTCAGTAGCACAGATACGCAGTATTTT.

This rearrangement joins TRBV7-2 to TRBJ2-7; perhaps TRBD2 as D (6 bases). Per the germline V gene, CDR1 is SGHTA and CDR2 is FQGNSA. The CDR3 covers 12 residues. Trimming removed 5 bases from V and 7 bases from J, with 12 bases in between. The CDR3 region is CASSGDFEEQYF. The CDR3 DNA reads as TGTGCCAGCAGCGGGGACTTTGAGGAGCAGTACTTC.

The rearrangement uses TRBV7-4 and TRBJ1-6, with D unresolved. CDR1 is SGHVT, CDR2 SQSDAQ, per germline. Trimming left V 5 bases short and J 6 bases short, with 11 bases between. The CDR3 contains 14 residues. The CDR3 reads CASSVPRINSPLHF. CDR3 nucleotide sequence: TGTGCCAGCAGCGTGCCCCGAATTAATTCACCCCTCCACTTT.

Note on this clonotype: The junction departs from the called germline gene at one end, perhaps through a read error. CDR3 amino acids: CVSSYSGQGFDEQYF. CDR3 coding DNA: TGTGTCAGCAGTTACTCGGGACAGGGTTTCGACGAGCAGTACTTC. The chain joins TRBV6-6 to TRBJ2-7; 9 bases fit TRBD1. The CDR3 runs 15 residues. Germline CDR1 MNHNY, CDR2 SVGAGI (reference sequence).

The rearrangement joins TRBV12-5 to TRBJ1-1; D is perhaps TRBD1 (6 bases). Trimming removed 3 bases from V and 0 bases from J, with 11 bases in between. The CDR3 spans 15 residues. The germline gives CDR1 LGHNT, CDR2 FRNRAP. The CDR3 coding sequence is TGTGCTAGTGGTTTCTCAGGGGTGCTGAACACTGAAGCTTTCTTT. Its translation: CASGFSGVLNTEAFF. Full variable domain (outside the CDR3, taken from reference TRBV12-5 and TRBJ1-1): DARVTQTPRHKVTEMGQEVTMRCQPILGHNTVFWYRQTMMQGLELLAYFRNRAPLDDSGMPKDRFSAEMPDATLATLKIQPSEPRDSAVYFCASGFSGVLNTEAFFGQGTRLTVV.

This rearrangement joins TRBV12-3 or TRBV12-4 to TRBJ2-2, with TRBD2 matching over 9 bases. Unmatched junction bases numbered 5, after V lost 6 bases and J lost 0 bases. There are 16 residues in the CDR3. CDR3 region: CASRPSSGANTGELFF. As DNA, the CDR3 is TGTGCCAGCAGGCCGTCTAGCGGGGCGAACACCGGGGAGCTGTTTTTT.

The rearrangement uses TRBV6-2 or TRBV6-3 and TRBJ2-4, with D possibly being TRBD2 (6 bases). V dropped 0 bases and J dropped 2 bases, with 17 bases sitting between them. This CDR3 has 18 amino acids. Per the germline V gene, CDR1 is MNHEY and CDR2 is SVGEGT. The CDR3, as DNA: TGTGCCAGCAGTTACTCGAAAACCGAGGGACTCTCCAAAAACATTCAGTACTTC. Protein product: CASSYSKTEGLSKNIQYF.

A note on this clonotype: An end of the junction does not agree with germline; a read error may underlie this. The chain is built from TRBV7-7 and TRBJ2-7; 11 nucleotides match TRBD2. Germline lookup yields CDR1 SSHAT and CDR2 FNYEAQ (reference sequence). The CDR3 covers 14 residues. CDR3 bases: TGTGCTAGCAGCCAACTAGCGGGAGATTACGAGCAGTACTTC. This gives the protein CASSQLAGDYEQYF.

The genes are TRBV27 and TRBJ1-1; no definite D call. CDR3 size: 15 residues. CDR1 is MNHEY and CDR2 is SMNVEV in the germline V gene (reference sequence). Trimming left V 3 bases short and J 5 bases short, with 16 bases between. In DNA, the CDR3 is TGTGCCAGCAGTTTTGGCGTGTACAGCGGGACTGAAGCTTTCTTT. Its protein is CASSFGVYSGTEAFF.

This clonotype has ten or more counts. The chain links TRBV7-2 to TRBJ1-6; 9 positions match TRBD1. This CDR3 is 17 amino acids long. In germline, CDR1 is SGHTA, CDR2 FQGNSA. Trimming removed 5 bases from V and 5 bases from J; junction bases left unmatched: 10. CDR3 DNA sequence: TGTGCCAGCAGCACTGGGACAGGGCCGATCGATAATTCACCCCTCCACTTT. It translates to CASSTGTGPIDNSPLHF.